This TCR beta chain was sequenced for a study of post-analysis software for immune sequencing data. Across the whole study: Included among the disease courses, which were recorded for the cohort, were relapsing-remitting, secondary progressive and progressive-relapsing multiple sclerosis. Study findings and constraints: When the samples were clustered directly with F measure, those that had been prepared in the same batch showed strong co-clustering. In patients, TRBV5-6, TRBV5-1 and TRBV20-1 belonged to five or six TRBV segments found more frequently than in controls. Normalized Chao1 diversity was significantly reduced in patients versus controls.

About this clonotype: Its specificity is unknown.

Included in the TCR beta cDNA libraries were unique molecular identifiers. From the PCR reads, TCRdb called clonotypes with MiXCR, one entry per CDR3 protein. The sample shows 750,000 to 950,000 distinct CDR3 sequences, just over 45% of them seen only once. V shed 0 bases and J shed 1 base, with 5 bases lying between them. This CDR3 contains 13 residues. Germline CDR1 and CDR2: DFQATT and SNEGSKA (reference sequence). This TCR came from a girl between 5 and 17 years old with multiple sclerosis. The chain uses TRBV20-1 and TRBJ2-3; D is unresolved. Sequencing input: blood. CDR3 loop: CSARDSGTDTQYF. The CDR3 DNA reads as TGCAGTGCTAGAGATTCAGGCACAGATACGCAGTATTTT.